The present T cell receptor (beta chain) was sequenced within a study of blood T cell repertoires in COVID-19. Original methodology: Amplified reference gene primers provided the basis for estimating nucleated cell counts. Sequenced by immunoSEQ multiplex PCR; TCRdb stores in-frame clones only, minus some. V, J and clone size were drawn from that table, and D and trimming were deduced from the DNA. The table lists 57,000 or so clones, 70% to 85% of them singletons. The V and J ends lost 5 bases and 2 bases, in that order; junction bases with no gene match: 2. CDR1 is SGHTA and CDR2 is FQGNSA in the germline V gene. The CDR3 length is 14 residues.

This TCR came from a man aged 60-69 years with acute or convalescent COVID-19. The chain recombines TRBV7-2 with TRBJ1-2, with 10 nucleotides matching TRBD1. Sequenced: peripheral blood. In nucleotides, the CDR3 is TGTGCCAGCAGCCCGGACAGGGGGAACTATGGCTACACCTTC. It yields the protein CASSPDRGNYGYTF.